This passage covers 3 T cell receptor beta chains from one sample sequenced in a study of neoadjuvant anti-PD-1 for oral cavity cancer (TCRdb year 2021). The library was built by means of the immunoSEQ multiplex PCR assay. In TCRdb, the immuneACCESS table is reduced to in-frame sequences with V and J assigned. These tables do not hold every clone; where another copy was compared, an unresolved V gene accounts for under half, and the others remain unexplained. The sample includes around 31,000 clones, with roughly 89% observed a single time. Approximately 3.7% of the sample is held by the ten biggest clonotypes. Sample time point, as interpreted from the label and publication: before neoadjuvant nivolumab. Sequenced material: PBMCs, taken before nivolumab (anti-PD-1) treatment. Every receptor here comes from a person aged 35-79 years with oral cavity squamous cell carcinoma.

This clone is a singleton in its sample. The gene calls are TRBV4-1 and TRBJ2-1, with 8 bases lining up with TRBD2. The V segment lost 3 bases and the J segment 2 bases; nucleotides outside the gene matches: 6. The germline gives CDR1 MGHRA, CDR2 YSYEKL. The CDR3 consists of 16 residues. The CDR3 coding sequence is TGCGCCAGCAGCCAGGCACTAGCGGACCCCTACAATGAGCAGTTCTTC. The encoded protein is CASSQALADPYNEQFF.

The rearrangement joins TRBV6-6 to TRBJ2-7; D not resolved. Germline V CDR1 and CDR2: MNHNY, SVGAGI (reference sequence). Trimming took off 2 bases at V and 6 bases at J, with 11 bases between the two ends. There are 13 residues in the CDR3. The CDR3 sequence: CASSYGQKGEQYF. CDR3 coding DNA: TGTGCCAGCAGTTACGGGCAGAAAGGCGAGCAGTACTTC.

This chain connects TRBV20-1 to TRBJ2-7; D ambiguous. The germline gives CDR1 DFQATT, CDR2 SNEGSKA (reference sequence). CDR3 size: 11 residues. Between the trimmed V and J ends, which lost 0 bases and 11 bases, there was a span of 11 bases. The CDR3 reads CSARDGRLKYF. In DNA form, the CDR3 reads TGCAGTGCTAGAGATGGCAGGCTAAAGTACTTC.